The 21 T cell receptor beta chains in this list originate from one sample, sequenced in a study of T-cell memory formation after mild COVID-19. TCRdb redid the calling of the 5' RACE reads with MiXCR, one entry per CDR3 protein. The data show 35,000 to 45,000 distinct CDR3 sequences, 7.3% seen once. The sample taken for sequencing was PBMCs or a T cell subset sorted from them (not recorded which). The receptors here all came from a young man who had mild COVID-19 (a few samples of this study predate the infection). Cell type and time point are not known.

In this sample, this clonotype turned up a few times. The gene calls are TRBV3-1 and TRBJ1-1; D uncertain. This CDR3 has 14 residues. Trimming stripped 4 bases from V and 4 bases from J, with 13 bases between. Germline values: CDR1 LGHDT, CDR2 YNNKEL (reference sequence). CDR3 DNA: TGTGCCAGCAGCCGATTGGAGGGTGTCACTGAAGCTTTCTTT. It encodes CASSRLEGVTEAFF.

This clonotype was picked up a small number of times. The rearrangement joins TRBV5-6 to TRBJ1-5, with D possibly being TRBD1 (5 bases). Trimming removed 0 bases at V and 7 bases at J, with 8 bases between. Looked up from germline, CDR1 is SGHDT and CDR2 is YYEEEE. This CDR3 has 13 amino acids. Here the CDR3 reads CASSLVGDQPQHF. CDR3 sequence (DNA): TGTGCCAGCAGCTTGGTCGGGGACCAGCCCCAGCATTTT.

This chain links TRBV5-5 with TRBJ1-6; D not certain. Germline assignment: CDR1 SGHKS and CDR2 YYEKEE (reference sequence). Trimming pared 4 bases from V and 4 bases from J, leaving 9 bases between. The CDR3 extends over 14 amino acids. The CDR3 spells CASSQAGYNSPLHF. CDR3 nucleotides: TGTGCCAGCAGCCAGGCCGGATATAATTCACCCCTCCACTTT.

This clonotype was counted ten times or more. V and J are TRBV7-8 and TRBJ2-5; 16 positions match TRBD2. V shed 3 bases and J 2 bases; nucleotides not matched to a gene: 3. CDR1 and CDR2 (germline): SGHVS, FQNEAQ. The length of the CDR3 is 17 residues. The CDR3 region has the DNA TGTGCCAGCAGCTTCGGGACTAGCGGGGGGGCACAAGAGACCCAGTACTTC. Amino acid sequence: CASSFGTSGGAQETQYF.

This clonotype was detected ten times or more. The rearrangement joins TRBV5-1 to TRBJ2-5; D remains ambiguous. Trimming removed 0 bases at V and 3 bases at J, with 12 bases between. Germline CDR1 SGHRS, CDR2 YFSETQ. The length of the CDR3 is 15 residues. CDR3 amino acids: CASSLDPQTKETQYF. CDR3 DNA sequence: TGCGCCAGCAGCTTGGACCCACAAACCAAAGAGACCCAGTACTTC.

This clonotype has a count of ten or more. The chain joins TRBV27 to TRBJ2-1; perhaps D is TRBD1 or TRBD2 (6 bases each). The CDR3 sequence is 15 residues long. Germline CDR1 reads MNHEY; CDR2 reads SMNVEV (reference sequence). V was trimmed by 2 bases and J by 5 bases, leaving 13 bases between them. The CDR3 sequence is CASSLNGGGNNEQFF. DNA for the CDR3: TGTGCCAGCAGTTTAAACGGGGGCGGCAACAATGAGCAGTTCTTC.

This clonotype was recorded only once. The gene calls are TRBV4-3 and TRBJ1-5; D perhaps matches TRBD1 (5 bases). The ends were cut back, 2 bases at V and 5 bases at J, with 13 bases in the middle. CDR3 size: 15 residues. In germline, CDR1 is LGHNA, CDR2 YSLEER. CDR3 residues: CASSQSAGYDQPQHF. The CDR3 DNA follows: TGCGCCAGCAGCCAATCCGCAGGGTATGATCAGCCCCAGCATTTT.

This clonotype was seen a few times. The gene calls are TRBV20-1 and TRBJ1-2; D uncertain. V lost 0 bases and J 6 bases, leaving 11 bases between the germline ends. This CDR3 spans 13 amino acids. Germline V gives CDR1 DFQATT, CDR2 SNEGSKA (reference sequence). CDR3 nucleotide sequence: TGCAGTGCTAGAGATAACGTGGGGAATGGCTACACCTTC. It yields the protein CSARDNVGNGYTF.

This clonotype was seen only a few times. V is TRBV11-2 and J is TRBJ2-1; 8 positions agree with TRBD2. Germline CDR1 and CDR2: SGHAT and FQNNGV. V lost 5 bases, J lost 12 bases, and 6 bases stayed unmatched. The CDR3 length is 12 residues. CDR3 DNA: TGTGCCAGCAGCGGTAGCGGGGAATCGCAGTTCTTC. It is translated as CASSGSGESQFF.

A few counts support this clonotype. The rearrangement uses TRBV7-3 and TRBJ2-5; D tentatively reads TRBD1 or TRBD2 (6 bases each). Germline V gene sequence: CDR1 SGHTA, CDR2 FQGTGA. The CDR3 totals 13 residues. The V gene lost 5 bases and the J gene lost 5 bases, with 12 bases spanning the gap. The CDR3 DNA is TGTGCCAGCAGCGGGGGGCCGGGTGAGACCCAGTACTTC. Protein sequence: CASSGGPGETQYF.

This clonotype was found a few times. The chain uses TRBV30 and TRBJ1-1, with D possibly matching TRBD1 (6 bases). The germline V gene has CDR1 GTSNPN and CDR2 SVGIG (reference sequence). The CDR3 contains 14 residues. V lost 0 bases and J lost 0, with 8 bases in between. CDR3 region: CAWSVSGVNTEAFF. In DNA, the CDR3 is TGTGCCTGGAGTGTATCAGGGGTGAACACTGAAGCTTTCTTT.

A few counts support this clonotype. The V gene is TRBV7-2, the J gene TRBJ2-1; possible D gene TRBD2, 6 bases. This CDR3 comprises 15 residues. CDR1 is SGHTA, CDR2 FQGNSA, per germline. Trimming cost V 5 bases and J 4 bases, with 15 bases left between them. The CDR3 DNA is TGTGCCAGCAGCACCGAGGGCGGGGAGTACAATGAGCAGTTCTTC. Translation gives CASSTEGGEYNEQFF.

The chain has TRBV3-1 and TRBJ2-5; 10 bases fit TRBD1. This CDR3 is built from 16 residues. V dropped 6 bases and J dropped 4; count of bases not matched to a gene: 11. Germline CDR1 LGHDT, CDR2 YNNKEL (reference sequence). DNA for the CDR3: TGTGCCAGCAGTCGGTTTGGACAGGGGGAAGGAGAGACCCAGTACTTC. Translated: CASSRFGQGEGETQYF.

This clonotype was picked up a small number of times. The V and J genes are TRBV24-1 and TRBJ2-1; either TRBD1 or TRBD2 may fit D (5 bases each). CDR3 length: 15 amino acids. Germline V gene lookup returns CDR1 KGHDR and CDR2 SFDVKD. V was clipped by 4 bases and J by 6 bases, with 15 bases between them. The CDR3 DNA reads TGTGCCACCAGTGACCCCGGGACCGCCCCCAATGAGCAGTTCTTC. Translating it yields CATSDPGTAPNEQFF.

This rearrangement joins TRBV6-2 or TRBV6-3 to TRBJ2-3; D assignment may be TRBD1 or TRBD2 (6 bases each). V lost 2 bases to trimming and J lost 0 bases, with 12 bases between them. CDR1 is MNHEY, CDR2 SVGEGT, per germline. The CDR3 runs 16 residues. CDR3 sequence (DNA): TGTGCCAGCAGTTACAGAGGGGGGCCAAGCACAGATACGCAGTATTTT. Its translation is CASSYRGGPSTDTQYF.

This clonotype was seen a few times. This chain joins TRBV18 and TRBJ2-5; D is perhaps TRBD1 (6 bases). Trimming pared 8 bases from V and 5 bases from J, leaving 15 bases between. The CDR3 sequence is 13 residues long. CDR1 KGHSH and CDR2 LQKENI come from the germline V gene. Here the CDR3 reads CASAVQGRETQYF. As DNA, the CDR3 is TGTGCCAGCGCGGTACAGGGAAGGGAGACCCAGTACTTC.

At least ten counts were recorded for this clonotype. The J gene is TRBJ2-5, the V gene TRBV5-5, with unresolved D. V gave up 2 bases and J gave up 0 bases, with 5 bases separating them. Germline values: CDR1 SGHKS, CDR2 YYEKEE (reference sequence). This CDR3 has 13 residues. The CDR3 DNA is TGTGCCAGCAGCTTCGAAGACCAAGAGACCCAGTACTTC. This codes for CASSFEDQETQYF.

This clonotype has only a few counts. This CDR3 reads CASSPQEGAEPQHF. CDR3 DNA sequence: TGTGCCAGCAGCCCACAGGAGGGGGCAGAGCCCCAGCATTTT. V and J are TRBV7-2 and TRBJ1-5; 7 nucleotides match TRBD1. The CDR3 covers 14 residues. V gave up 5 bases and J gave up 8 bases; unmatched junction bases: 9. Looked up from germline, CDR1 is SGHTA and CDR2 is FQGNSA.

The table lists this clonotype with a few counts. This sequence joins TRBV5-1 and TRBJ2-2; D not certain. Trimming pared 0 bases from V and 7 bases from J, leaving 7 bases between. CDR1 SGHRS and CDR2 YFSETQ come from the germline V gene. The CDR3 is 13 residues long. The CDR3 DNA reads as TGCGCCAGCAGCTTGGAAGGGAACGGGGAGCTGTTTTTT. It specifies CASSLEGNGELFF.

This clonotype was observed many times. This sequence joins TRBV6-2 or TRBV6-3 and TRBJ2-3; D possibly corresponds to TRBD2 (5 bases). Per germline, CDR1 MNHEY and CDR2 SVGEGT. Trimming stripped 8 bases from V and 0 bases from J, with 12 bases between. CDR3 length equals 14 residues. The CDR3 DNA reads as TGTGCCAGCCGAGGACTTGGTAGCACAGATACGCAGTATTTT. This sequence encodes CASRGLGSTDTQYF.

This clonotype was counted a few times. This chain joins TRBV7-2 and TRBJ1-2; TRBD1 matches 8 bases. Germline V gene sequence: CDR1 SGHTA, CDR2 FQGNSA. The CDR3 runs 16 residues. Unmatched junction bases numbered 6, after V lost 1 base and J lost 2 bases. The CDR3, as DNA: TGTGCCAGCAGCTTAGGAGGGACAGGAACGAACTATGGCTACACCTTC. It encodes CASSLGGTGTNYGYTF.